The clone carrying this T cell receptor (beta chain) is a singleton in its sample. The antigen is undetermined. A junction boundary mismatches the germline segment, possibly from a read error. This entry comes from a study of beta chain features in type 1 diabetes. Study details: Cell yields, age and gender were similar between patients and healthy donors. Regarding the study as a whole: Within patients, naive, central memory and Treg TCRB repertoires seemed more similar than within healthy donors. Significant though moderate, a shortening of TCRB CDR3s appeared in all four CD4+ subsets of Type 1 diabetes patients.

CDR3 length equals 14 residues. CDR1 and CDR2 (germline): SEHNR, FQNEAQ (reference sequence). The authors sorted CD4+ naive, central memory, regulatory and stem cell-like memory cells via CD45RO/CCR7/CD25/CD127/CD95/CD27. Purity of each sorted population was above 95%. The authors reverse transcribed all of the isolated RNA, so sequencing captured expressed TCRB transcripts. Sequencing was performed with immunoSEQ multiplex PCR; in TCRdb, only in-frame clones are kept and a portion is missing. This sample has more than 300,000 clones, with over 8.5% found just once. Sequenced: central memory CD4+ T cells from blood. V gene TRBV7-9 combines with J gene TRBJ2-7, with TRBD2 matching over 11 bases. This TCR was sampled from a man aged 30-40 years with type 1 diabetes. This CDR3 reads CASSLTSGNYERYF. The CDR3 DNA sequence: TGTGCCAGCAGCTTGACTAGCGGGAACTACGAGCGGTACTTC.